The 26 T cell receptor beta chains below were found in one sample sequenced in a study of blood T cell repertoires in COVID-19. Profiling relied on immunoSEQ multiplex PCR, and the TCRdb table lists in-frame clones only, not all of them. The data contain 300,000 to 450,000 clones, about 90% of them singletons. Material: PBMCs or T cells enriched from blood (not recorded which). These receptors were collected from a man aged 25 to 40 who had recovered from COVID-19.

This chain links TRBV19 with TRBJ1-6; maybe TRBD1 (5 bases). The CDR3 totals 16 residues. Trimming cost V 1 base and J 10 bases, with 17 bases left between them. Germline CDR1 and CDR2: LNHDA and SQIVND (reference sequence). The CDR3: CASSIGRAPVRSPLHF. For the CDR3, the DNA is TGTGCCAGTAGTATAGGCAGGGCTCCAGTCCGCTCACCCCTCCACTTT.

V and J are TRBV28 and TRBJ2-7, with a tentative D call TRBD1 (5 bases). The CDR3 contains 13 residues. Germline V gene sequence: CDR1 MDHEN, CDR2 SYDVKM. The V end was cut by 6 bases, the J end by 2 bases, with 11 bases between. DNA for the CDR3: TGTGCCAGCAGCTTACAGGAACCCTACGAGCAGTACTTC. Translating it yields CASSLQEPYEQYF.

In DNA, the CDR3 is TGTGCCAGCAGCTTTTCAGGACAGGGAAATTCACCCCTCCACTTT. Its protein product is CASSFSGQGNSPLHF. V gene TRBV7-9 combines with J gene TRBJ1-6; 8 bases match TRBD1. The CDR3 runs to 15 residues. Germline CDR1 and CDR2: SEHNR and FQNEAQ (reference sequence). V lost 3 bases to trimming and J lost 7 bases; unmatched junction nucleotides: 5.

The CDR3 region has the DNA TGTGCCAGCAGTCCCGGGGGGCCCTCCTACGAGCAGTACTTC. Its translation is CASSPGGPSYEQYF. The chain has TRBV27 and TRBJ2-7, with D perhaps matching TRBD2 (7 bases). CDR3 length: 14 residues. V shed 5 bases and J shed 0 bases, with 11 bases lying between them. Germline CDR1 is MNHEY and CDR2 is SMNVEV (reference sequence).

The rearrangement joins TRBV10-3 to TRBJ2-7; 8 positions agree with TRBD1. The J segment lost 3 bases and the V segment lost 6 bases, leaving 4 bases of the junction unmatched. Germline V gene data show CDR1 as ENHRY and CDR2 as SYGVKD. CDR3 length: 13 amino acids. CDR3 nucleotides: TGTGCCATCAGGACAGGGGTAGTCTACGAGCAGTACTTC. The encoded protein is CAIRTGVVYEQYF.

The chain joins TRBV27 to TRBJ1-4; unclear D gene. CDR1 is MNHEY and CDR2 is SMNVEV in the germline V gene (reference sequence). Trimming shortened V by 5 bases and J by 0 bases, and 7 bases separated the two germline ends. CDR3 size: 14 residues. In DNA, the CDR3 is TGTGCCAGCAGTATCGAGCCAACTAATGAAAAACTGTTTTTT. Translation: CASSIEPTNEKLFF.

The chain has TRBV12-3 or TRBV12-4 and TRBJ1-2; no clear D gene. Between the trimmed V and J ends, which lost 4 bases and 8 bases, there was a span of 8 bases. The CDR3 contains 11 residues. The CDR3 protein is CASSSLRGYTF. CDR3 coding DNA: TGTGCCAGCAGTTCGCTCCGGGGCTACACCTTC.

The V call is TRBV7-2, the J call TRBJ2-7, with 8 bases fitting TRBD2. Germline trimming cut 1 base from V and 2 bases from J; bases unmatched to any gene: 4. Per the germline V gene, CDR1 is SGHTA and CDR2 is FQGNSA. This CDR3 spans 15 amino acids. This CDR3 is CASSLEAGATYEQYF. CDR3 sequence (DNA): TGTGCCAGCAGCTTAGAAGCGGGGGCCACCTACGAGCAGTACTTC.

This rearrangement joins TRBV2 to TRBJ1-3; D remains unclear. Looked up from germline, CDR1 is SNHLY and CDR2 is FYNNEI. The germline V and J ends were trimmed by 4 bases and 3 bases, with 4 bases remaining between them. This CDR3 has 12 residues. The chain's CDR3 is CASSAGGNTIYF. CDR3 nucleotides: TGTGCCAGCAGTGCCGGTGGAAACACCATATATTTT.

This sequence joins TRBV7-9 and TRBJ1-2; 8 bases agree with TRBD1. After removal of 5 bases from V and 5 bases from J, the junction contained 10 bases not matched to a gene. Germline-derived CDR1 and CDR2 are SEHNR and FQNEAQ (reference sequence). CDR3 size: 15 residues. CDR3 coding DNA: TGTGCCAGCAGCGGTGCAGGGGGCGAACGATATGGCTACACCTTC. Encoded protein: CASSGAGGERYGYTF.

The genes are TRBV6-1 and TRBJ1-5, with a tentative D call TRBD1 (6 bases). Trimming took off 3 bases at V and 5 bases at J, with 17 bases between the two ends. The CDR3 is 16 amino acids. Germline loops: CDR1 MNHNS, CDR2 SASEGT. The CDR3 loop reads CASSDRLQGSYQPQHF. Here the CDR3 DNA reads TGTGCCAGCAGTGACCGATTACAGGGTAGTTATCAGCCCCAGCATTTT.

This rearrangement joins TRBV7-9 to TRBJ2-1, with a weak D call TRBD1 (5 bases). The V gene lost 4 bases and the J gene lost 4 bases, with 17 bases spanning the gap. Looked up from germline, CDR1 is SEHNR and CDR2 is FQNEAQ (reference sequence). The CDR3 length is 16 residues. In DNA form, the CDR3 reads TGTGCCAGCAGCTCCCCCAGCGACAGACCGTACAATGAGCAGTTCTTC. It yields the protein CASSSPSDRPYNEQFF. Complete variable domain (other parts from reference TRBV7-9 and TRBJ2-1): DTGVSQNPRHKITKRGQNVTFRCDPISEHNRLYWYRQTLGQGPEFLTYFQNEAQLEKSRLLSDRFSAERPKGSFSTLEIQRTEQGDSAMYLCASSSPSDRPYNEQFFGPGTRLTVL.

This chain connects TRBV7-9 to TRBJ1-1, with TRBD1 matching over 7 bases. V lost 5 bases, J lost 4 bases, and 7 bases stayed unmatched. CDR1 SEHNR and CDR2 FQNEAQ come from the germline V gene (reference sequence). The CDR3 spans 14 residues. DNA for the CDR3: TGTGCCAGCAGCATTACAGGGGTCGGCACTGAAGCTTTCTTT. The encoded protein is CASSITGVGTEAFF.

In its sample, this clone was seen once. This chain connects TRBV7-2 to TRBJ2-7, with D possibly TRBD1 on 7 matching bases. Looked up from germline, CDR1 is SGHTA and CDR2 is FQGNSA. The CDR3 sequence is 16 residues long. V was trimmed by 1 base and J by 3 bases, leaving 16 bases between them. CDR3 loop: CASSLVGGQSFYEQYF. DNA of the CDR3: TGTGCCAGCAGCTTAGTGGGGGGACAGTCCTTCTACGAGCAGTACTTC.

This chain connects TRBV3-1 (or the pseudogene TRBV3-2) to TRBJ1-2; D not resolved. CDR1 and CDR2 from the germline V gene are LGHDT and YNNKEL (reference sequence). The V and J ends lost 1 base and 8 bases respectively, with 11 bases between them. This CDR3 has 13 residues. The CDR3 sequence is CASSQVTAGGYTF. The CDR3 DNA reads TGTGCCAGCAGCCAAGTTACAGCTGGGGGCTACACCTTC.

This sequence joins TRBV5-1 and TRBJ1-4; TRBD1 matches at 7 bases. From germline, CDR1 is SGHRS and CDR2 YFSETQ. CDR3 length: 14 residues. The junction had 7 bases not matched to a gene; V was cut back by 3 bases and J by 8 bases. For the CDR3, the DNA is TGCGCCAGCAGCTCCGGGGGACAGCCGGAAAAACTGTTTTTT. Protein product: CASSSGGQPEKLFF.

The V call is TRBV12-5, the J call TRBJ1-4, with a possible D match to TRBD1 (6 bases). V dropped 8 bases and J dropped 7 bases, with 17 bases sitting between them. Germline V gene data show CDR1 as LGHNT and CDR2 as FRNRAP. This CDR3 comprises 14 residues. The CDR3 is CASLLGGYGEKLFF. CDR3 coding DNA: TGTGCTAGTCTTTTGGGGGGCTATGGTGAAAAACTGTTTTTT.

Judged by abundance, this clone is medium-sized. The V gene is TRBV29-1, the J gene TRBJ1-1, with 9 bases fitting TRBD1. The CDR3 is 13 amino acids. Germline V gives CDR1 SQVTM, CDR2 ANQGSEA. Trimming at V came to 4 bases and at J to 4 bases, leaving 4 bases not matched to a gene. The CDR3, as DNA: TGCAGCGTTGGACAGGGGGGAGGCACTGAAGCTTTCTTT. This gives the protein CSVGQGGGTEAFF.

The rearrangement links TRBV7-8 to TRBJ2-3, with TRBD1 identical over 9 bases. The junction had 3 bases not matched to a gene; V was cut back by 5 bases and J by 0 bases. The CDR3 loop spans 15 amino acids. Germline V gene sequence: CDR1 SGHVS, CDR2 FQNEAQ. The CDR3 region is CASSRGQGSTDTQYF. DNA for the CDR3: TGTGCCAGCAGCCGAGGACAGGGGAGCACAGATACGCAGTATTTT.

This clone appeared a few times. J is TRBJ2-7 and V is TRBV4-3; 8 positions agree with TRBD1. There are 16 residues in the CDR3. Germline V CDR1 and CDR2: LGHNA, YSLEER. Unmatched junction bases numbered 11, after V lost 5 bases and J lost 2 bases. The CDR3 nucleotides are TGCGCCAGCAGCTATAGTTTGACAGGGGAGACCTACGAGCAGTACTTC. This gives the protein CASSYSLTGETYEQYF.

This clone has just one count. The chain couples TRBV27 to TRBJ1-6, with TRBD1 identical over 8 bases. The CDR3 sequence is 14 residues long. In germline, CDR1 is MNHEY, CDR2 SMNVEV (reference sequence). V was clipped by 4 bases and J by 7 bases; unmatched bases: 3. The CDR3 reads CASSSRQGNSPLHF. The CDR3, as DNA: TGTGCCAGCAGTTCTCGACAGGGGAATTCACCCCTCCACTTT.

This CDR3 reads CASSSRQGSYEQYF. Written as DNA, the CDR3 is TGTGCCAGTAGTAGCCGACAGGGATCCTACGAGCAGTACTTC. This chain links TRBV19 with TRBJ2-7, with 7 bases aligning to TRBD1. Germline CDR1 LNHDA, CDR2 SQIVND (reference sequence). The CDR3 has 14 residues. The junction had 4 bases not matched to a gene; V was cut back by 4 bases and J by 1 base.

The J gene is TRBJ1-1, the V gene TRBV25-1; D perhaps matches TRBD1 (6 bases). Germline CDR1 and CDR2: MGHDK and SYGVNS. The CDR3 extends over 13 amino acids. Trimming removed 7 bases from V and 4 bases from J, with 13 bases in between. CDR3 bases: TGTGCCAGCAAAAGGGGGGGTGCCACTGAAGCTTTCTTT. Its translation is CASKRGGATEAFF.

The CDR3 spells CASSQTPDTQYF. The CDR3 coding sequence is TGTGCCAGCAGCCAAACACCAGATACGCAGTATTTT. The chain is built from TRBV11-2 and TRBJ2-3, with no clear D. The CDR3 length is 12 residues. CDR1 and CDR2 from the germline V gene are SGHAT and FQNNGV. Between the trimmed V and J ends, which lost 5 bases and 4 bases, there was a span of 7 bases.

The chain carries TRBV10-3 and TRBJ1-4; 7 bases are shared with TRBD1. The germline V gene has CDR1 ENHRY and CDR2 SYGVKD. CDR3 size: 14 residues. Trimming at V came to 2 bases and at J to 8 bases, leaving 5 bases not matched to a gene. The CDR3 reads CAISEPGTDEKLFF. As DNA, the CDR3 is TGTGCCATCAGTGAGCCCGGGACAGACGAAAAACTGTTTTTT.

The chain recombines TRBV5-1 with TRBJ1-3; D is uncertain. Trimming shortened V by 0 bases and J by 0 bases, and 7 bases separated the two germline ends. The CDR3 runs 15 residues. The germline CDR1 and CDR2 sequences are SGHRS and YFSETQ. The CDR3 spells CASSLVADSGNTIYF. Written as DNA, the CDR3 is TGCGCCAGCAGCTTGGTGGCGGACTCTGGAAACACCATATATTTT.